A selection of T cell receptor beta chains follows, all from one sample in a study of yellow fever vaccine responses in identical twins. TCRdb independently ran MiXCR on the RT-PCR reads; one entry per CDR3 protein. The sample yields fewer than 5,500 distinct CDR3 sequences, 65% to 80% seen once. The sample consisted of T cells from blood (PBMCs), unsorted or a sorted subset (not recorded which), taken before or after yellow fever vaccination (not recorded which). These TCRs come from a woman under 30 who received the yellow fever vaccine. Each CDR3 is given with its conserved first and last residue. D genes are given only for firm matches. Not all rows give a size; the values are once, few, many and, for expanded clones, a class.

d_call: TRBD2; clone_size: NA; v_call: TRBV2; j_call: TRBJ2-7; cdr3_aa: CASSEGLADYYEQYF; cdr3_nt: TGTGCCAGCAGCGAAGGACTAGCGGATTACTACGAGCAGTACTTC
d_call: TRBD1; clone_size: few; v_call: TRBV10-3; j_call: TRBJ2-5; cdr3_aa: CAISEPQGAKETQYF; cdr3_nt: TGTGCCATCAGTGAGCCACAGGGGGCAAAAGAGACCCAGTACTTC
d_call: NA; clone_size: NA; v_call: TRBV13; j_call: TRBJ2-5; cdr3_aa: CASTKSGLLERPQYF; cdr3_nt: TGTGCCAGCACCAAATCTGGACTGCTAGAGAGGCCCCAGTACTTC
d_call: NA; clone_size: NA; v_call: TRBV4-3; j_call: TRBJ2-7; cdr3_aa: CASSQAGWDEQYF; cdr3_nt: TGCGCCAGCAGCCAAGCCGGGTGGGACGAGCAGTACTTC
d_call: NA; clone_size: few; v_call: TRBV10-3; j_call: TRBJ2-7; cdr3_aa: CAISEGGASAQNEQYF; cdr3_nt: TGTGCCATCAGTGAGGGGGGGGCTAGCGCACAAAACGAGCAGTACTTC
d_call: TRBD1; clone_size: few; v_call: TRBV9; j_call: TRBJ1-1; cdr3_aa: CASSDGRGRTEAFF; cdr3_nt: TGTGCCAGCAGCGATGGCAGGGGGCGGACTGAAGCTTTCTTT
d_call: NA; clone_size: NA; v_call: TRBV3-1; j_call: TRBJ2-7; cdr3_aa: CASSLPWSSYEQYF; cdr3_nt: TGTGCCAGCAGCCTACCTTGGAGCTCCTACGAGCAGTACTTC
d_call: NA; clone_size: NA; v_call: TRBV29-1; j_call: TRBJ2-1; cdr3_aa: CSVKRLSSYNEQFF; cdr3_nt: TGCAGCGTTAAGCGGTTGAGCTCCTACAATGAGCAGTTCTTC
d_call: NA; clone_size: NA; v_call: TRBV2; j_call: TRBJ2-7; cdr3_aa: CASSKDREGYYEQYF; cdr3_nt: TGTGCCAGCAGTAAAGACAGGGAGGGTTACTACGAGCAGTACTTC
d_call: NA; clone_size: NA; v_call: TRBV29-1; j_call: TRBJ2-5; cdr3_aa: CSVSQAQETQYF; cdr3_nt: TGCAGCGTTTCCCAGGCGCAAGAGACCCAGTACTTC
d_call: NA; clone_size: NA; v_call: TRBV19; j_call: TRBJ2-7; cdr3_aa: CASSTKRDTPYEQYF; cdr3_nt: TGTGCCAGTAGTACCAAGAGGGACACCCCCTACGAGCAGTACTTC
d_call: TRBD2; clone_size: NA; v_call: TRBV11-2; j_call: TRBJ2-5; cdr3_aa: CASSPTGGDQETQYF; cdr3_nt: TGTGCCAGCAGCCCCACCGGGGGGGACCAAGAGACCCAGTACTTC
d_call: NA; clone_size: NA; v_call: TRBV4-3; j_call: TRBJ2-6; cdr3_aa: CASSQEAPGGANVLTF; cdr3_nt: TGCGCCAGCAGCCAAGAGGCCCCGGGTGGGGCCAACGTCCTGACTTTC
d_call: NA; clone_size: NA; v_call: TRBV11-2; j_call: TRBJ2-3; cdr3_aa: CASSLVDPRDTQYF; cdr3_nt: TGTGCCAGCAGCTTAGTCGACCCCCGGGATACGCAGTATTTT
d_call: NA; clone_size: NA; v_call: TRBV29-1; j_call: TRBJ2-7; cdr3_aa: CSVVGGYEQYF; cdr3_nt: TGCAGCGTTGTCGGGGGCTACGAGCAGTACTTC
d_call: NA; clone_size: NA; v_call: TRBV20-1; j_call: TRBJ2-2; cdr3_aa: CSARDPRNTGELFF; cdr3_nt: TGCAGTGCTAGAGATCCGCGGAACACCGGGGAGCTGTTTTTT
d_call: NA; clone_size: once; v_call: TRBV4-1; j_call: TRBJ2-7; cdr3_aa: CASSQTPTYEQYF; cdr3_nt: TGCGCCAGCAGCCAGACCCCTACGTACGAGCAGTACTTC
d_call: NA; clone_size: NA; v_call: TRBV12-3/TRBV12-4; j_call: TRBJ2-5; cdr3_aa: CASSLRPTVRETQYF; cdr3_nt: TGTGCCAGCAGTTTACGGCCCACAGTAAGAGAGACCCAGTACTTC
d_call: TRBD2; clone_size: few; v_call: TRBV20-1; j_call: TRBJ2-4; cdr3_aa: CSAETSGSPSGAKNIQYF; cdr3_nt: TGCAGTGCTGAAACCAGCGGGAGCCCCTCGGGGGCCAAAAACATTCAGTACTTC
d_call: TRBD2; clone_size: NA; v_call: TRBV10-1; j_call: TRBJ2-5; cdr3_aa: CASTGGLAGALDQETQYF; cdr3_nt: TGCGCCAGCACCGGGGGACTAGCGGGGGCCTTGGACCAAGAGACCCAGTACTTC
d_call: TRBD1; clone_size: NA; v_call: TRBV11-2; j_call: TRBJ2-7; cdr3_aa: CASRRTGPVSYEQYF; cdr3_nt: TGTGCCAGCAGAAGGACAGGACCCGTCTCCTACGAGCAGTACTTC
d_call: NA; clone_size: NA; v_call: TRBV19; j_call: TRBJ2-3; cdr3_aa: CASSKQGDTQYF; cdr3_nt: TGTGCCAGTAGTAAACAGGGAGATACGCAGTATTTT
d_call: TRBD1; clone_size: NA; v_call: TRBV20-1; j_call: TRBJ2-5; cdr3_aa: CSASTGQGQETQYF; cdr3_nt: TGCAGTGCTAGTACAGGACAGGGCCAAGAGACCCAGTACTTC
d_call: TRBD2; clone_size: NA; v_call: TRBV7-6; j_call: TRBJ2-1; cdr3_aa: CASSLERGRVQFF; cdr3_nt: TGTGCCAGCAGCTTAGAACGCGGGAGGGTTCAGTTCTTC
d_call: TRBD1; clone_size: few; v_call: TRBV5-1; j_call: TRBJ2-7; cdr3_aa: CASSSTTGGRGEQYF; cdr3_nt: TGCGCCAGCAGCTCGACGACAGGGGGCCGGGGAGAGCAGTACTTC
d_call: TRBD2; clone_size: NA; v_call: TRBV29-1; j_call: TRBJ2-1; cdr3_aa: CSWLAGDSYNEQFF; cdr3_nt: TGCAGCTGGCTGGCGGGAGATTCCTACAATGAGCAGTTCTTC
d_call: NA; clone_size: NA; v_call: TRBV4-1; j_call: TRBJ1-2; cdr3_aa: CASSQVALNYGYTF; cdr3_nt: TGCGCCAGCAGCCAAGTAGCCCTCAACTATGGCTACACCTTC
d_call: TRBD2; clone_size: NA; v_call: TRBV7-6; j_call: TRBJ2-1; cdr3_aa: CASSLSGGAGEQFF; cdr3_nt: TGTGCCAGCAGCTTAAGCGGGGGGGCCGGTGAGCAGTTCTTC
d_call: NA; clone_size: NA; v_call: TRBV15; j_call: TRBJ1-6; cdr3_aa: CATSRDQAPSVPLHF; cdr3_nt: TGTGCCACCAGCAGAGATCAGGCCCCCTCGGTACCCCTCCACTTT
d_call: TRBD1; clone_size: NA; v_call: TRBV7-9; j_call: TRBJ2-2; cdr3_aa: CASSTQGADTGELFF; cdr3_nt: TGTGCCAGCAGCACGCAGGGGGCCGACACCGGGGAGCTGTTTTTT
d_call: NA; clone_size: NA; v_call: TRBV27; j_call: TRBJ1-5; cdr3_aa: CASSFTGGQPQHF; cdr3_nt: TGTGCCAGCAGTTTCACAGGCGGTCAGCCCCAGCATTTT
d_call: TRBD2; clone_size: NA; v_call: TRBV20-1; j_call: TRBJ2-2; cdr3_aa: CSARGSLAGGNTGELFF; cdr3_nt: TGCAGTGCTAGAGGTTCACTAGCGGGGGGGAACACCGGGGAGCTGTTTTTT
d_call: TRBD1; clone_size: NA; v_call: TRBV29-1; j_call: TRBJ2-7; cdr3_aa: CSARRDSTYEQYF; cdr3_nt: TGCAGCGCGAGACGGGACAGTACCTACGAGCAGTACTTC
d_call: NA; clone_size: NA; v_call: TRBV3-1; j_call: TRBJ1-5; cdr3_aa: CASSPWDGGQPQHF; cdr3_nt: TGTGCCAGCAGCCCGTGGGATGGGGGTCAGCCCCAGCATTTT
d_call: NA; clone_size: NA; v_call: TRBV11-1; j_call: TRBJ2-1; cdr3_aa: CASSPRLQGSYNEQFF; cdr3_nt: TGTGCCAGCAGCCCAAGGTTGCAGGGCTCCTACAATGAGCAGTTCTTC
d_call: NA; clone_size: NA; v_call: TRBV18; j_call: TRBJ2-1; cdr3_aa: CASSPPGVNEQFF; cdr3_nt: TGTGCCAGCTCACCCCCAGGGGTGAATGAGCAGTTCTTC
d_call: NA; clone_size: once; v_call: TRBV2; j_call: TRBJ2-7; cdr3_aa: CASSDRSSYEQYF; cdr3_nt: TGTGCCAGCAGTGACAGGAGCTCCTACGAGCAGTACTTC
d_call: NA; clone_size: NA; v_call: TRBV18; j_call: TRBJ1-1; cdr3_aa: CASSRGAENTEAFF; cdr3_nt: TGTGCCAGCTCACGGGGAGCGGAGAACACTGAAGCTTTCTTT
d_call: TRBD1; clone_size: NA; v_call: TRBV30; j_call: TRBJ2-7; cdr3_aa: CAWSEGTGAEQYF; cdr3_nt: TGTGCCTGGAGTGAGGGGACAGGGGCCGAGCAGTACTTC
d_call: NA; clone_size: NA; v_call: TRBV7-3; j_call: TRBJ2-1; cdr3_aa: CASSDGASRSYNEQFF; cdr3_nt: TGTGCCAGCAGCGACGGTGCTTCACGCTCCTACAATGAGCAGTTCTTC
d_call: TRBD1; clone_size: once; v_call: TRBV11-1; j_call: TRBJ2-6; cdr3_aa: CASSLGQGVGSGANVLTF; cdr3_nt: TGTGCCAGCAGCTTAGGACAGGGTGTAGGCTCTGGGGCCAACGTCCTGACTTTC
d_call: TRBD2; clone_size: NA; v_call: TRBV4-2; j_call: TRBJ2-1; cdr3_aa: CASSQLAEGYNEQFF; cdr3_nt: TGTGCCAGCAGCCAACTAGCGGAGGGTTACAATGAGCAGTTCTTC
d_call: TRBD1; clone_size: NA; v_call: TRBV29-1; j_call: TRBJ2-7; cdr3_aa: CSVRTGGGYEQYF; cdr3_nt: TGCAGCGTGCGGACAGGGGGAGGGTACGAGCAGTACTTC
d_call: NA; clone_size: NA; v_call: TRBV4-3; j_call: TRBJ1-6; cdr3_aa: CASSLDVTTDSPLHF; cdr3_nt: TGCGCCAGCAGCCTAGACGTGACCACAGATTCACCCCTCCACTTT
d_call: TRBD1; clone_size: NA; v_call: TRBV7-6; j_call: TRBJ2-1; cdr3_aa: CASSLGQGYEQFF; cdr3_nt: TGTGCTAGCAGCTTAGGACAGGGCTATGAGCAGTTCTTC
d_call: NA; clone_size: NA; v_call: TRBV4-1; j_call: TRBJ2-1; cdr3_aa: CASSQGPGAPYNEQFF; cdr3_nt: TGCGCCAGCAGCCAAGGTCCAGGGGCCCCCTACAATGAGCAGTTCTTC
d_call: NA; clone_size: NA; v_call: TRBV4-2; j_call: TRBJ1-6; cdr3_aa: CASSQAPSNSPLHF; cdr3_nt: TGTGCCAGCAGCCAAGCCCCCTCAAATTCACCCCTCCACTTT
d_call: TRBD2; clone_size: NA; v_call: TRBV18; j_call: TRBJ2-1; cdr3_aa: CASSPLPGGSSYNEQFF; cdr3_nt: TGTGCCAGCTCACCACTCCCGGGAGGAAGCTCCTACAATGAGCAGTTCTTC
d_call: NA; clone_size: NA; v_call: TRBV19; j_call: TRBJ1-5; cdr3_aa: CASSIGGSSNQPQHF; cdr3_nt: TGTGCCAGTAGTATAGGGGGGAGCAGTAATCAGCCCCAGCATTTT
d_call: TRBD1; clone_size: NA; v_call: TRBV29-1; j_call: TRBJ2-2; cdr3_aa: CSVLGQDGVTGELFF; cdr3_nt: TGCAGCGTTTTAGGACAGGATGGTGTTACCGGGGAGCTGTTTTTT